This entry is about one T cell receptor (beta chain). The antigen is undetermined. The data derive from a study of cytomegalovirus exposure and HLA in healthy donors. CDR1 is SGHRS and CDR2 is YFSETQ in the germline V gene. Germline trimming cut 3 bases from V and 4 bases from J; bases unmatched to any gene: 6. The CDR3 extends over 15 amino acids. Study-level findings and limits: Cytomegalovirus-associated TCR beta chains were listed, numbering roughly 150. TCR beta sequences reportedly predicted most subjects' HLA-A and HLA-B alleles accurately. Sequencing likely produced, as an artifact, a cluster of highly shared sequence variants.

The primer mix had 60 Vbeta and 13 Jbeta primers. The assay was immunoSEQ multiplex PCR, and TCRdb's table has in-frame clones only and misses some. The sample gives about 150,000 clones, 79% of which show up once; around 7.2% is in the top ten. This clonotype was sampled from a man aged 30 to 45 in good health and CMV-seropositive. This sequence joins TRBV5-1 and TRBJ1-4, with 7 bases aligning to TRBD1. Sample: PBMCs. Written as DNA, the CDR3 is TGCGCCAGCAGCTGGACTGGGACAGATAATGAAAAACTGTTTTTT. It encodes CASSWTGTDNEKLFF.